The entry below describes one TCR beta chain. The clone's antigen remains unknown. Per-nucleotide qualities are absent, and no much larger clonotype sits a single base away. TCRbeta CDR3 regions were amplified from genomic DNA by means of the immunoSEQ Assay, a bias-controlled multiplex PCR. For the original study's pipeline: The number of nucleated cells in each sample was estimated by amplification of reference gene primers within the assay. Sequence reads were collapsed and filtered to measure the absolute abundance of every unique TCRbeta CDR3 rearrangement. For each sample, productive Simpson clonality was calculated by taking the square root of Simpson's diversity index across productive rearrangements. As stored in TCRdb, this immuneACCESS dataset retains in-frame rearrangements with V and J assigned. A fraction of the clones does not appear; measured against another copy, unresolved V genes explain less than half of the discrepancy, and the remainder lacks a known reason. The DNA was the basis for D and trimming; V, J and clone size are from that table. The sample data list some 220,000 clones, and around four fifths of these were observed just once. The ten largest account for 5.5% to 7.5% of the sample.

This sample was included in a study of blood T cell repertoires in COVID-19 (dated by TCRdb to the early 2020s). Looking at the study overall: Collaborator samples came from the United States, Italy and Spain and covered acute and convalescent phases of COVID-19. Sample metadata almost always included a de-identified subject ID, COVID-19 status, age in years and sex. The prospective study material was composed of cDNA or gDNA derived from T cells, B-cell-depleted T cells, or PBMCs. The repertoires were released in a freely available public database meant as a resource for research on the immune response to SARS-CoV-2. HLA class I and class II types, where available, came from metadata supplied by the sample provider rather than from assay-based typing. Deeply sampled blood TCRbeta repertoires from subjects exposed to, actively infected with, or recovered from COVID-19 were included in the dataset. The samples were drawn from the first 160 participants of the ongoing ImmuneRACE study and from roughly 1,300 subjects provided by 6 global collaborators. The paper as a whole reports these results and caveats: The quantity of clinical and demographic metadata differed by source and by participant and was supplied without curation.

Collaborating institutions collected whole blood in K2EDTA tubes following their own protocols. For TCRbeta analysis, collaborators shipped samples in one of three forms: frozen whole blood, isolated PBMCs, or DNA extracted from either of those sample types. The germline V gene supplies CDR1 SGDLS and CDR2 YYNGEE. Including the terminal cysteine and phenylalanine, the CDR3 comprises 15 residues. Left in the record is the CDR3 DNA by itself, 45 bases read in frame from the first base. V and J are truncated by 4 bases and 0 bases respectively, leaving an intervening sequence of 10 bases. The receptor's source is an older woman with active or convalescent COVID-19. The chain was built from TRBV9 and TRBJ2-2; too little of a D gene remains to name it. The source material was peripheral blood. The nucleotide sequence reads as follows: TGTGCCAGCAGCTCCAGGCAGGCGAACACCGGGGAGCTGTTTTTT. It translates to CASSSRQANTGELFF.